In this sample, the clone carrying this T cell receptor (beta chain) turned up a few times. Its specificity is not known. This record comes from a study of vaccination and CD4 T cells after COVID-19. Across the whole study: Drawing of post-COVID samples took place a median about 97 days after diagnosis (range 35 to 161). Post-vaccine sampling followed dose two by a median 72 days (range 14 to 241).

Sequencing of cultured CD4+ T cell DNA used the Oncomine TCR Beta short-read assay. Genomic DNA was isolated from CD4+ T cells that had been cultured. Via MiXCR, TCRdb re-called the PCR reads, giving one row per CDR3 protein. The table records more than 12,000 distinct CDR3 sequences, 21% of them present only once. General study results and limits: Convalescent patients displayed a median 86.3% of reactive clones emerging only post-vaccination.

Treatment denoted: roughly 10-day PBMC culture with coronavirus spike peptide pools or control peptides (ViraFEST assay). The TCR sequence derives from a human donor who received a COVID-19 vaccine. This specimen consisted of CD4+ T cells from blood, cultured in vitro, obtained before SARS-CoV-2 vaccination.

The DNA for the CDR3 is TGTGCCAGCAGCGATCCCGCGGGAGACACAGATACGCAGTATTTT. Protein sequence: CASSDPAGDTDTQYF. The genes are TRBV7-6 and TRBJ2-3; 7 bases agree with TRBD2. CDR3 length equals 15 residues. The germline V gene has CDR1 SGHVS and CDR2 FNYEAQ. The V gene end was trimmed by 5 bases and the J gene end by 2 bases; junction bases not matched to a gene: 7.